The clone carrying this T cell receptor beta chain was seen a handful of times. Its specificity is unknown. TCRdb re-derived calls from the reads in MiXCR, one entry per CDR3 protein. The sample shows hundreds of thousands of distinct CDR3 sequences, roughly a third of them seen only once. This specimen comes from a study of T cell repertoires in cytomegalovirus infection. As for the study in general: From public TCR beta signatures came an indication of both CMV infection and matching HLA type.

Study-wide findings and caveats: Carriers of CMV plus the relevant HLA were identified by cumulative public TCR beta family frequency. CMV-specific TCR beta clonotypes restricted by HLA-C were the ones dominating the ex vivo response.

The CDR3 spans 16 residues. V trimming: 4 bases; J trimming: 7 bases; junction bases outside the gene matches: 12. Germline values: CDR1 SGHKS, CDR2 YYEKEE (reference sequence). The V gene is TRBV5-5, the J gene TRBJ1-4; 8 bases are a match to TRBD1. What was sequenced was PBMCs. The source is a human donor in good health (CMV status not recorded). Some clones in this sample may be carry-over from other donors' samples. CDR3 sequence (DNA): TGTGCCAGCAGCAAGGACAGGGCGAGTTCGGGTGAAAAACTGTTTTTT. Amino acid sequence: CASSKDRASSGEKLFF.